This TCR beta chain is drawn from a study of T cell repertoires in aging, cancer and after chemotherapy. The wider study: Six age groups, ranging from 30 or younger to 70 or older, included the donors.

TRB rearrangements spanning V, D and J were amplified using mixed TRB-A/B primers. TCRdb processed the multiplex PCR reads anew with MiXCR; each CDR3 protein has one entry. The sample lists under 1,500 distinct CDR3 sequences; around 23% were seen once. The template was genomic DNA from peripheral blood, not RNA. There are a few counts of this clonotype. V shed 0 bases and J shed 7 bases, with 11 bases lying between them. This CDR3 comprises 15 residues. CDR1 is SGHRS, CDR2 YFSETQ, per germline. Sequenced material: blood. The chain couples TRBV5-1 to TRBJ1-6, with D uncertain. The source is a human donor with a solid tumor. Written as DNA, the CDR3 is TGCGCCAGCAGCTTGGCGGTGTCAGACAATTCACCCCTCCACTTT. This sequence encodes CASSLAVSDNSPLHF.